Presented here are 18 T cell receptor beta chains from one specimen sequenced in a study of CD8+ T cells in alopecia areata. The treatment denotes: oral pan-JAK inhibitor, 5-10 mg twice daily. Sequencing relied on a cDNA template that was reverse transcribed from extracted RNA. Using immunoSEQ multiplex PCR, the repertoire was profiled, and TCRdb retains in-frame clones only, with some absent. The table lists around 290,000 clones, 58% of them singletons. The sample here was CD4+ T cells sorted from blood, taken at week 24, from a patient treated with tofacitinib. The origin of the receptors is a human donor with alopecia areata.

Remarks on this clone: Other DNA sequences in the sample encode the same CDR3. The chain couples TRBV30 to TRBJ2-7; no definite D call. The germline CDR1 and CDR2 sequences are GTSNPN and SVGIG (reference sequence). With 1 base removed from V and 3 bases from J, the gap between germline ends came to 7 bases. This CDR3 comprises 12 residues. The DNA for the CDR3 is TGTGCCTGGAGTGGAGTGGGCTACGAGCAGTACTTC. It specifies CAWSGVGYEQYF.

In this sample, this clone turned up once. CDR3 amino acids: CASSQDKTSGANVLTF. CDR3 nucleotide sequence: TGTGCCAGCAGCCAAGATAAAACCTCTGGGGCCAACGTCCTGACTTTC. The V and J genes are TRBV7-6 and TRBJ2-6; D gene uncertain. V was trimmed by 5 bases and J by 0 bases, leaving 11 bases between them. The germline V gene encodes CDR1 SGHVS and CDR2 FNYEAQ. The CDR3 runs 16 residues.

This chain joins TRBV30 and TRBJ2-5; perhaps TRBD1 as D (6 bases). The V and J ends lost 3 bases and 5 bases respectively, with 16 bases between them. The CDR3 spans 14 residues. Germline-derived CDR1 and CDR2 are GTSNPN and SVGIG (reference sequence). The DNA of the CDR3 is TGTGCCTGGAGCCTGGGACATCCTGGGGAGACCCAGTACTTC. Its protein product is CAWSLGHPGETQYF.

This CDR3 is CSVVVLNTEAFF. The CDR3 coding sequence is TGCAGCGTTGTTGTGCTGAACACTGAAGCTTTCTTT. J is TRBJ1-1 and V is TRBV29-1; D is unclear. Germline CDR1 SQVTM, CDR2 ANQGSEA. The CDR3 spans 12 residues. The V gene lost 4 bases and the J gene lost 0 bases, with 6 bases spanning the gap. Full variable domain (outside the CDR3, taken from reference TRBV29-1 and TRBJ1-1): SAVISQKPSRDICQRGTSLTIQCQVDSQVTMMFWYRQQPGQSLTLIATANQGSEATYESGFVIDKFPISRPNLTFSTLTVSNMSPEDSSIYLCSVVVLNTEAFFGQGTRLTVV.

This clone was detected only a few times. The chain recombines TRBV28 with TRBJ2-6, with D unclear. CDR3 length equals 15 residues. The germline V and J ends were trimmed by 5 bases and 2 bases, with 10 bases remaining between them. Germline V gene sequence: CDR1 MDHEN, CDR2 SYDVKM. CDR3 amino acids: CASSSRGPGANVLTF. The CDR3 nucleotides read TGTGCCAGCAGTAGCAGAGGTCCTGGGGCCAACGTCCTGACTTTC. The full variable domain, with the rest looked up from reference TRBV28 and TRBJ2-6, is DVKVTQSSRYLVKRTGEKVFLECVQDMDHENMFWYRQDPGLGLRLIYFSYDVKMKEKGDIPEGYSVSREKKERFSLILESASTNQTSMYLCASSSRGPGANVLTFGAGSRLTVL.

The chain carries TRBV27 and TRBJ2-5, with D possibly TRBD2 on 6 matching bases. The CDR3 spans 13 residues. V lost 3 bases and J 11 bases, leaving 16 bases between the germline ends. Per the germline V gene, CDR1 is MNHEY and CDR2 is SMNVEV (reference sequence). The CDR3 DNA reads as TGTGCCAGCAGTTTGCGGAGGGCAGGAGAGCAGTACTTC. This encodes CASSLRRAGEQYF.

J is TRBJ2-3 and V is TRBV18, with D perhaps matching TRBD1 (6 bases). V gave up 4 bases and J gave up 0 bases, with 11 bases separating them. The CDR3 runs to 15 residues. Germline V CDR1 and CDR2: KGHSH, LQKENI. Here the CDR3 DNA reads TGTGCCAGCTCACTGGACAGATCTAGCACAGATACGCAGTATTTT. This translates into CASSLDRSSTDTQYF. The complete variable domain, with remaining parts taken from reference TRBV18 and TRBJ2-3, reads NAGVMQNPRHLVRRRGQEARLRCSPMKGHSHVYWYRQLPEEGLKFMVYLQKENIIDESGMPKERFSAEFPKEGPSILRIQQVVRGDSAAYFCASSLDRSSTDTQYFGPGTRLTVL.

The genes are TRBV30 and TRBJ2-2, with D hard to call. Germline CDR1 and CDR2: GTSNPN and SVGIG (reference sequence). CDR3 length equals 11 residues. Trimming removed 4 bases at V and 7 bases at J, with 7 bases between. The chain's CDR3 is CAWNEDGELFF. DNA of the CDR3: TGTGCCTGGAATGAGGACGGGGAGCTGTTTTTT.

The rearrangement uses TRBV30 and TRBJ2-3; no definite D call. The CDR3 is made up of 15 amino acids. V was pared by 0 bases and J by 3 bases, with 13 bases between. From germline, CDR1 is GTSNPN and CDR2 SVGIG (reference sequence). CDR3 DNA sequence: TGTGCCTGGAGTGTAGGATCCTTCGGGACAGATACGCAGTATTTT. This encodes CAWSVGSFGTDTQYF.

The chain is built from TRBV5-1 and TRBJ2-1; 8 bases align to TRBD2. This CDR3 is 15 amino acids long. Germline V gene sequence: CDR1 SGHRS, CDR2 YFSETQ. Losses at the gene ends were 0 bases for V and 2 bases for J; bases not matched to a gene: 1. In DNA form, the CDR3 reads TGCGCCAGCAGCTTGGGCGGGGGGCCCTACAATGAGCAGTTCTTC. As protein: CASSLGGGPYNEQFF.

Only a few counts were recorded for this clone. V gene TRBV29-1 combines with J gene TRBJ1-5, with D tentatively TRBD1 (5 bases). Trimming took off 6 bases at V and 7 bases at J, with 13 bases between the two ends. CDR1 SQVTM and CDR2 ANQGSEA come from the germline V gene. The CDR3 contains 12 residues. The CDR3 bases are TGCAGCGTCCGAGTGACAGCCCAGCCCCAGCATTTT. This sequence encodes CSVRVTAQPQHF.

The gene calls are TRBV28 and TRBJ1-2; D unclear. V was trimmed by 8 bases and J by 4 bases, leaving 14 bases between them. The CDR3 runs 13 residues. The germline V gene encodes CDR1 MDHEN and CDR2 SYDVKM. In nucleotides, the CDR3 is TGTGCCAGCGAGATGCGAGGACTCTATGGCTACACCTTC. It encodes CASEMRGLYGYTF.

This clone was detected a few times. A much larger clonotype is one base distant, so this may be a read error. The V call is TRBV7-9, the J call TRBJ1-1, with 8 nucleotides matching TRBD1. J gave up 0 bases and V 4 bases, and 1 base lay outside the gene matches. The CDR3 runs 14 residues. Germline V lookup: CDR1 SEHNR, CDR2 FQNEAQ (reference sequence). CDR3 residues: CASSSQGVNTEAFF. CDR3 nucleotides: TGTGCCAGCAGCTCACAGGGGGTGAACACTGAAGCTTTCTTT.

This clone appeared a few times. Other DNA sequences in this specimen translate into the identical CDR3. The chain combines TRBV4-1 with TRBJ2-3; D ambiguous. Germline V gives CDR1 MGHRA, CDR2 YSYEKL. The CDR3 has 11 amino acids. Trimming left V 1 base short and J 6 bases short, with 2 bases between. CDR3 amino acids: CASSQADTQYF. The CDR3, as DNA: TGCGCCAGCAGCCAAGCCGATACGCAGTATTTT.

This clone came up a few times. This CDR3 is also generated by other DNA sequences in the sample. DNA of the CDR3: TGTGCCTGGAGAGGGTACAATGAGCAGTTCTTC. Translating gives CAWRGYNEQFF. V usage is TRBV30 and J usage is TRBJ2-1; D gene unclear. V lost 3 bases, J lost 4 bases, and 4 bases lay in between. Germline V gene data show CDR1 as GTSNPN and CDR2 as SVGIG (reference sequence). The CDR3 consists of 11 residues.

This clone was seen just once. Written as DNA, the CDR3 is TGCAGCGTTTCGGACAGGGGCAATCAGCCCCAGCATTTT. It yields the protein CSVSDRGNQPQHF. V usage is TRBV29-1 and J usage is TRBJ1-5; 8 nucleotides match TRBD1. The CDR3 spans 13 residues. V was pared by 5 bases and J by 2 bases, with 2 bases of the junction left unmatched. Germline loops: CDR1 SQVTM, CDR2 ANQGSEA.

The CDR3 loop is CASNWSGETQYF. In DNA form, the CDR3 reads TGTGCCAGCAATTGGTCAGGAGAGACCCAGTACTTC. The chain recombines TRBV6-1 with TRBJ2-5; D not resolved. In germline, CDR1 is MNHNS, CDR2 SASEGT. This CDR3 is built from 12 residues. The V gene lost 7 bases and the J gene lost 4 bases, with 10 bases spanning the gap.

The V and J genes are TRBV27 and TRBJ1-3; possible D gene TRBD1, 5 bases. Trimming took off 2 bases at V and 2 bases at J, with 10 bases between the two ends. Germline CDR1 is MNHEY and CDR2 is SMNVEV (reference sequence). This CDR3 spans 15 amino acids. This CDR3 reads CASSLILGAGNTIYF. DNA for the CDR3: TGTGCCAGCAGTTTAATCCTGGGGGCTGGAAACACCATATATTTT.